These T cell receptor beta chains were read from a single sample in a study of T cell repertoires in cytomegalovirus infection. Via MiXCR, TCRdb re-called the reads, giving one row per CDR3 protein. The table records around 530,000 distinct CDR3 sequences, 26% of them present only once. Sequencing was performed on PBMCs. The source is a human donor in good health (CMV status not recorded). Some clones in this sample may be carry-over from other donors' samples. CDR3s include the opening cysteine and the closing phenylalanine or tryptophan. The D gene is left open where the match is weak. Expanded clones get a size class; other rows say once, few or many, or leave the size out.

>TRBV28|.|.|TRBJ2-1
CASSIISGPLNEQFF
TGTGCCAGCAGTATAATTTCCGGGCCCCTCAATGAGCAGTTCTTC
>TRBV7-2|.|.|TRBJ2-3
CASSVSPGLPADTQYF
TGTGCCAGCAGCGTATCCCCGGGTCTTCCTGCAGATACGCAGTATTTT
>TRBV5-4|few|TRBD1|TRBJ2-1
CASSEPRQGPYNEQFF
TGTGCCAGCAGCGAGCCCAGACAGGGTCCCTACAATGAGCAGTTCTTC
>TRBV5-8|few|.|TRBJ1-5
CASSLGEALDQPQHF
TGTGCCAGCAGCTTGGGGGAGGCCTTAGACCAGCCCCAGCATTTT
>TRBV13|.|.|TRBJ2-3
CASSFRRAGTDTQYF
TGTGCCAGCAGCTTCCGGAGGGCCGGCACAGATACGCAGTATTTT
>TRBV12-3/TRBV12-4|.|.|TRBJ1-2
CASSLGQPASYTF
TGTGCCAGCAGTTTAGGGCAGCCCGCGAGCTACACCTTC
>TRBV9|.|TRBD1|TRBJ2-3
CASSVDGESGQGAHTQYF
TGTGCCAGCAGCGTAGACGGAGAGAGTGGACAGGGGGCCCATACGCAGTATTTT
>TRBV6-2/TRBV6-3|few|TRBD2|TRBJ2-1
CASNQKLAGSNHEQFF
TGTGCCAGCAACCAGAAACTAGCGGGGAGTAATCATGAGCAGTTCTTC
>TRBV7-2|many|TRBD1|TRBJ2-3
CASSLEGRGPADTQYF
TGTGCCAGCAGCTTAGAAGGCAGGGGGCCTGCAGATACGCAGTATTTT
>TRBV2|few|.|TRBJ2-1
CASSEEEQFF
TGTGCCAGCAGTGAGGAGGAGCAGTTCTTC
>TRBV6-2/TRBV6-3|.|.|TRBJ2-4
CASSYSQNIQYF
TGTGCCAGCAGTTACTCCCAAAACATTCAGTACTTC
>TRBV3-1|once|.|TRBJ1-4
CASSQDRSTNEKLFF
TGTGCCAGCAGCCAAGACAGGTCAACTAATGAAAAACTGTTTTTT
>TRBV7-6|.|.|TRBJ1-2
CVSSLGGGGGIYGYTF
TGTGTCAGCAGCTTAGGGGGTGGAGGCGGAATCTATGGCTACACCTTC
>TRBV12-3/TRBV12-4|many|.|TRBJ2-1
CASSPLGRTNYNEQFF
TGTGCCAGCAGTCCACTCGGCCGGACTAACTACAATGAGCAGTTCTTC
>TRBV29-1|few|.|TRBJ2-3
CSVGYSRISTDTQYF
TGCAGCGTTGGATACAGCCGAATTAGCACAGATACGCAGTATTTT
>TRBV11-3|few|TRBD2|TRBJ2-1
CASSSAGVLGNEQFF
TGTGCCAGCAGCTCCGCGGGAGTTCTAGGCAATGAGCAGTTCTTC
>TRBV6-5|few|.|TRBJ1-3
CASSYSGITVAGNTIYF
TGTGCCAGCAGTTACAGCGGGATTACGGTCGCTGGAAACACCATATATTTT
>TRBV6-4|.|.|TRBJ1-2
CASRGTHRDSVYGYTF
TGTGCCAGCAGAGGCACCCACCGGGACTCTGTCTATGGCTACACCTTC
>TRBV4-1|.|.|TRBJ2-1
CASSQEFVTSRYNEQFF
TGCGCCAGCAGCCAAGAATTTGTTACTAGCAGGTACAATGAGCAGTTCTTC
>TRBV20-1|.|.|TRBJ2-3
CSAERPGTDTQYF
TGCAGTGCTGAGAGACCGGGTACAGATACGCAGTATTTT
>TRBV28|few|TRBD2|TRBJ2-7
CASSTSSGGFEQYF
TGTGCCAGCAGTACCTCTAGCGGGGGATTTGAGCAGTACTTC
>TRBV6-4|few|.|TRBJ2-3
CASSASTGRQYF
TGTGCCAGCAGTGCTTCGACAGGCCGGCAGTATTTT
>TRBV28|.|TRBD1|TRBJ1-2
CASSPTSGQGRRYTF
TGTGCCAGCAGTCCAACGTCGGGACAGGGTAGGCGCTACACCTTC
>TRBV5-1|few|.|TRBJ1-2
CASSLEPSNYGYTF
TGCGCCAGCAGCTTAGAACCGTCTAACTATGGCTACACCTTC
>TRBV20-1|few|TRBD2|TRBJ2-3
CSASGLAGFGTDTQYF
TGCAGTGCTTCTGGACTAGCGGGGTTTGGCACAGATACGCAGTATTTT
>TRBV6-5|.|.|TRBJ1-6
CASSYSTGLRNSPLHF
TGTGCCAGCAGTTACAGTACGGGGTTGAGAAATTCACCCCTCCACTTT
>TRBV15|.|.|TRBJ1-1
CATSPRRGLNTEAFF
TGTGCCACCAGCCCGCGGAGGGGTCTGAACACTGAAGCTTTCTTT
>TRBV7-8|many|.|TRBJ2-5
CASSLFPTREETQYF
TGTGCCAGCAGCTTGTTCCCGACCCGGGAAGAGACCCAGTACTTC
>TRBV10-3|few|.|TRBJ1-2
CATGDGYTF
TGTGCCACGGGGGATGGCTACACCTTC
>TRBV7-2|few|.|TRBJ1-2
CASSSGGGPGLGYTF
TGTGCCAGCAGCTCAGGAGGGGGGCCAGGGCTTGGCTACACCTTC
>TRBV19|few|TRBD2|TRBJ2-6
CASSPLAGEAGANVLTF
TGTGCCAGTAGTCCGCTAGCGGGAGAAGCTGGGGCCAACGTCCTGACTTTC
>TRBV12-3/TRBV12-4|.|.|TRBJ1-2
CASSFVGTGYTF
TGTGCCAGCAGTTTTGTGGGGACCGGCTACACCTTC
>TRBV10-3|many|TRBD2|TRBJ2-7
CAISLAASSYEQYF
TGTGCCATCAGTCTAGCGGCAAGCTCCTACGAGCAGTACTTC
>TRBV5-5|.|.|TRBJ1-3
CASSPTPDRLGNTIYF
TGTGCCAGCAGCCCGACTCCCGACAGACTGGGAAACACCATATATTTT
>TRBV2|.|TRBD1|TRBJ2-3
CASNEDRGLTDTQYF
TGTGCCAGCAACGAGGACAGGGGTCTGACAGATACGCAGTATTTT
>TRBV30|few|.|TRBJ1-1
CAWSVALSREAFF
TGTGCCTGGAGTGTAGCCCTGAGCAGGGAGGCTTTCTTT
>TRBV7-8|few|TRBD1|TRBJ2-3
CASRQGQGTDTQYF
TGTGCCAGCAGACAAGGACAGGGCACAGATACGCAGTATTTT
>TRBV19|.|.|TRBJ1-3
CASSMSGGSLPSGNTIYF
TGTGCCAGTAGTATGTCGGGCGGATCCCTTCCTTCTGGAAACACCATATATTTT
>TRBV28|.|.|TRBJ1-1
CASSLSPLSEAFF
TGTGCCAGCAGTTTATCCCCCCTCTCTGAAGCTTTCTTT
>TRBV12-3/TRBV12-4|.|.|TRBJ1-4
CASAVLDTGTNEKLFF
TGTGCCAGCGCCGTACTTGATACAGGGACTAATGAAAAACTGTTTTTT
>TRBV6-2/TRBV6-3|.|.|TRBJ2-2
CASSDTATGAGNTGELFF
TGTGCCAGCAGTGACACAGCAACCGGGGCGGGGAACACCGGGGAGCTGTTTTTT
>TRBV7-8|many|TRBD1|TRBJ2-1
CASSFGQGGYNEQFF
TGTGCCAGCAGCTTTGGACAGGGCGGCTACAATGAGCAGTTCTTC
>TRBV6-2/TRBV6-3|.|.|TRBJ2-1
CASSLRDTLTLYNEQFF
TGTGCCAGCAGCTTACGGGACACTCTAACCCTATACAATGAGCAGTTCTTC
>TRBV15|.|TRBD1|TRBJ1-4
CATSPRQGLDEKLFF
TGTGCCACCAGCCCTCGACAGGGTTTAGATGAAAAACTGTTTTTT
>TRBV7-2|many|TRBD1|TRBJ1-2
CASSNRGGYTF
TGTGCCAGCAGCAACAGGGGGGGCTACACCTTC
>TRBV11-2|.|TRBD1|TRBJ1-1
CASSFNDRDTEAFF
TGTGCCAGCAGCTTTAACGACAGGGACACTGAAGCTTTCTTT
>TRBV18|.|.|TRBJ2-7
CASSPLRVNNEQYF
TGTGCCAGCTCACCCCTCAGAGTTAATAACGAGCAGTACTTC
>TRBV6-1|.|.|TRBJ2-3
CASSPQSGGTDTQYF
TGTGCCAGCAGTCCCCAGTCTGGGGGCACAGATACGCAGTATTTT